Shown below are 25 T cell receptor beta chains from a single sample sequenced in a study of CD8+ T cells in alopecia areata. Reverse transcription of extracted RNA yielded cDNA, which provided the sequencing template. The protocol was immunoSEQ multiplex PCR, while the TCRdb copy is restricted to in-frame clones and leaves out a portion. The sample comprises about 140,000 clones, 65% to 90% of which are singletons, and more than 20% rests with the top ten. Treatment meaning: oral pan-JAK inhibitor, 5-10 mg twice daily. The sample here was CD8+ T cells sorted from blood, taken at week 4, from a patient treated with tofacitinib. These receptor sequences come from a human donor with alopecia areata.

The chain has TRBV29-1 and TRBJ1-2; maybe TRBD1 (6 bases). With 0 bases removed from V and 3 bases from J, the gap between germline ends came to 29 bases. Germline V gene sequence: CDR1 SQVTM, CDR2 ANQGSEA. CDR3 length: 20 residues. In DNA form, the CDR3 reads TGCAGCGTTGAAGATCAGAACTCGACAGAGGGGGATCTTCTTTACTATGGCTACACCTTC. This codes for CSVEDQNSTEGDLLYYGYTF.

V and J are TRBV7-9 and TRBJ2-3; D is ambiguous. Germline CDR1 reads SEHNR; CDR2 reads FQNEAQ (reference sequence). The CDR3 sequence is 19 residues long. Trimming stripped 4 bases from V and 0 bases from J, with 23 bases between. The CDR3 protein is CASSSERWANHPSTDTQYF. In nucleotides, the CDR3 is TGTGCCAGCAGCTCCGAACGGTGGGCGAACCACCCTAGCACAGATACGCAGTATTTT.

The chain joins TRBV4-3 to TRBJ2-2, with D possibly being TRBD2 (5 bases). The CDR3 consists of 18 residues. Trimming left V 4 bases short and J 2 bases short, with 20 bases between. Germline values: CDR1 LGHNA, CDR2 YSLEER. CDR3 region: CASSPRLGVTFNTGELFF. CDR3 coding DNA: TGCGCCAGCAGCCCGCGCCTCGGGGTCACCTTTAACACCGGGGAGCTGTTTTTT.

V and J are TRBV5-1 and TRBJ2-7, with D possibly being TRBD1 or TRBD2 (5 bases each). V lost 0 bases and J lost 7, with 17 bases in between. This CDR3 contains 15 residues. Germline V gene sequence: CDR1 SGHRS, CDR2 YFSETQ. CDR3 bases: TGCGCCAGCAGCTTGGCTGGAGAGGGGTCCCCTGAGCAGTACTTC. Protein sequence: CASSLAGEGSPEQYF.

V and J are TRBV5-6 and TRBJ2-1; D gene unclear. The ends were cut back, 0 bases at V and 7 bases at J, with 5 bases in the middle. From germline, CDR1 is SGHDT and CDR2 YYEEEE. The CDR3 has 12 residues. CDR3 in amino acids: CASSLEANEQFF. CDR3 sequence (DNA): TGTGCCAGCAGCTTGGAAGCGAATGAGCAGTTCTTC.

The V gene is TRBV14, the J gene TRBJ2-7; D unclear. This CDR3 is 13 amino acids long. Germline assignment: CDR1 SGHDN and CDR2 FVKESK. Deletions cut 1 base from V and 1 base from J, with 5 bases between. CDR3 loop: CASSQAGSYEQYF. DNA for the CDR3: TGTGCCAGCAGCCAAGCCGGATCCTACGAGCAGTACTTC.

J is TRBJ2-5 and V is TRBV5-1, with 7 bases that match TRBD2. The germline gives CDR1 SGHRS, CDR2 YFSETQ. The CDR3 loop spans 16 amino acids. Germline trimming cut 5 bases from V and 4 bases from J; bases unmatched to any gene: 14. The CDR3 sequence is CASRPPASGNLETQYF. Here the CDR3 DNA reads TGCGCCAGCAGGCCCCCCGCTAGCGGTAATTTAGAGACCCAGTACTTC.

The CDR3: CASSLYPPGTGAGQFF. The CDR3 nucleotides read TGTGCCAGCAGTTTATATCCCCCCGGGACAGGGGCCGGGCAGTTCTTC. This chain joins TRBV27 and TRBJ2-1, with 10 bases identical to TRBD1. Germline-derived CDR1 and CDR2 are MNHEY and SMNVEV (reference sequence). This CDR3 has 16 amino acids. V was pared by 1 base and J by 12 bases, with 12 bases of the junction left unmatched.

The chain couples TRBV30 to TRBJ2-1; 9 nucleotides match TRBD1. Unmatched junction bases numbered 9, after V lost 5 bases and J lost 7 bases. This CDR3 comprises 14 residues. Germline loops: CDR1 GTSNPN, CDR2 SVGIG (reference sequence). CDR3: CAWEPGQGTNEQFF. The DNA of the CDR3 is TGTGCCTGGGAACCGGGACAGGGAACTAATGAGCAGTTCTTC.

The chain links TRBV14 to TRBJ2-1, with D uncertain. Germline V lookup: CDR1 SGHDN, CDR2 FVKESK. Trimming stripped 1 base from V and 3 bases from J, with 4 bases between. The CDR3 covers 13 residues. CDR3 loop: CASSQGGYNEQFF. The DNA of the CDR3 is TGTGCCAGCAGCCAAGGGGGCTACAATGAGCAGTTCTTC.

This clone turned up a few times. The CDR3, as DNA: TGCGCCAGCAGTCAATTCCCCCTGGGGGGCTTTTCAGATACGCAGTATTTT. This gives the protein CASSQFPLGGFSDTQYF. The chain combines TRBV23-1 with TRBJ2-3; either TRBD1 or TRBD2 may fit D (6 bases each). TRBV23-1 is marked as an open reading frame, function uncertain. The CDR3 sequence is 17 residues long. The germline V and J ends were trimmed by 1 base and 4 bases, with 18 bases remaining between them.

This sequence joins TRBV27 and TRBJ2-7, with 9 bases lining up with TRBD1. The junction had 4 bases not matched to a gene; V was cut back by 2 bases and J by 5 bases. CDR3 length equals 14 residues. CDR1 is MNHEY and CDR2 is SMNVEV in the germline V gene (reference sequence). CDR3 in DNA: TGTGCCAGCAGTTTACGAAGGACAGGGGACGAGCAGTACTTC. This gives the protein CASSLRRTGDEQYF.

This clone was detected once. The rearrangement links TRBV13 to TRBJ2-1, with D possibly being TRBD1 or TRBD2 (6 bases each). The germline V gene has CDR1 PRHDT and CDR2 FYEKMQ (reference sequence). This CDR3 region has 15 residues. V dropped 7 bases and J dropped 5 bases, with 18 bases sitting between them. The CDR3 is CASTITKGGDNEQFF. In DNA, the CDR3 is TGTGCCAGCACAATAACCAAGGGGGGAGACAATGAGCAGTTCTTC.

The chain carries TRBV2 and TRBJ2-7; D might be TRBD1 (5 bases). The CDR3 runs 15 residues. Trimming removed 3 bases at V and 2 bases at J, with 14 bases between. Germline values: CDR1 SNHLY, CDR2 FYNNEI. DNA of the CDR3: TGTGCCAGCAGTGAGACGTCAGGGTACGCCTACGAGCAGTACTTC. Translating gives CASSETSGYAYEQYF.

This chain joins TRBV29-1 and TRBJ2-7; TRBD1 aligns across 10 bases. From germline, CDR1 is SQVTM and CDR2 ANQGSEA. The CDR3 has 14 residues. V lost 0 bases and J lost 5; bases outside the gene matches: 4. The CDR3 loop is CSVEDRDRGDEQYF. The CDR3 DNA sequence: TGCAGCGTTGAAGATAGGGACAGGGGTGACGAGCAGTACTTC.

The rearrangement uses TRBV30 and TRBJ2-7, with 11 bases that match TRBD1. This CDR3 contains 14 residues. CDR1 GTSNPN and CDR2 SVGIG come from the germline V gene (reference sequence). J gave up 3 bases and V 2 bases, and 3 bases lay outside the gene matches. The CDR3 loop is CAWSRTGGSYEQYF. CDR3 bases: TGTGCCTGGAGTCGGACAGGGGGCAGCTACGAGCAGTACTTC.

This clone was picked up a small number of times. The chain combines TRBV6-5 with TRBJ2-5; TRBD2 agrees at 9 bases. The CDR3 runs to 15 residues. V lost 2 bases, J lost 3 bases, and 4 bases stayed unmatched. Looked up from germline, CDR1 is MNHEY and CDR2 is SVGAGI. The CDR3 protein is CASSYGSSGEETQYF. The CDR3, as DNA: TGTGCCAGCAGTTACGGCTCTAGCGGGGAAGAGACCCAGTACTTC.

V is TRBV5-6 and J is TRBJ2-7; the D call may be TRBD1 or TRBD2 (5 bases each). This CDR3 has 13 residues. V was shortened by 3 bases and J by 4 bases, with 11 bases between the two germline ends. Germline V gene data show CDR1 as SGHDT and CDR2 as YYEEEE. The CDR3 protein is CASSYGTAYEQYF. The CDR3, as DNA: TGTGCCAGCAGCTACGGGACGGCTTACGAGCAGTACTTC.

V is TRBV9 and J is TRBJ2-2, with unresolved D. Germline assignment: CDR1 SGDLS and CDR2 YYNGEE. The CDR3 sequence is 17 residues long. V was shortened by 4 bases and J by 0 bases, with 16 bases between the two germline ends. CDR3 sequence reads: CASSPTSARANTGELFF. The CDR3 nucleotides read TGTGCCAGCAGCCCAACGTCAGCCCGCGCGAACACCGGGGAGCTGTTTTTT. Full variable domain (outside the CDR3, taken from reference TRBV9 and TRBJ2-2): DSGVTQTPKHLITATGQRVTLRCSPRSGDLSVYWYQQSLDQGLQFLIQYYNGEERAKGNILERFSAQQFPDLHSELNLSSLELGDSALYFCASSPTSARANTGELFFGEGSRLTVL.

The gene calls are TRBV4-1 and TRBJ2-1; D possibly uses TRBD1 or TRBD2 (5 bases each). CDR1 is MGHRA, CDR2 YSYEKL, per germline. The CDR3 is made up of 16 amino acids. V was trimmed by 2 bases and J by 5 bases, leaving 16 bases between them. The DNA for the CDR3 is TGCGCCAGCAGCCAATCCTCCGGGACGTACGACAATGAGCAGTTCTTC. Translating it yields CASSQSSGTYDNEQFF.

The chain employs TRBV4-1 and TRBJ2-5; TRBD2 aligns across 11 bases. V lost 0 bases to trimming and J lost 4 bases; unmatched junction nucleotides: 10. CDR1 is MGHRA, CDR2 YSYEKL, per germline. CDR3 length: 18 amino acids. CDR3 bases: TGCGCCAGCAGCCAAGATGGGGTTAGCGGGGGGGCGCGAGAGACCCAGTACTTC. This translates into CASSQDGVSGGARETQYF.

This clone occurred once. The gene calls are TRBV15 and TRBJ2-2; D gene ambiguous. V gave up 1 base and J gave up 2 bases, with 5 bases separating them. There are 14 residues in the CDR3. Germline CDR1 and CDR2: LNHNV and YYDKDF (reference sequence). The CDR3 nucleotides are TGTGCCACCAGCAGAGGAGATAACACCGGGGAGCTGTTTTTT. Translated, it gives CATSRGDNTGELFF. Supplemented by reference TRBV15 and TRBJ2-2, the full variable domain reads DAMVIQNPRYQVTQFGKPVTLSCSQTLNHNVMYWYQQKSSQAPKLLFHYYDKDFNNEADTPDNFQSRRPNTSFCFLDIRSPGLGDTAMYLCATSRGDNTGELFFGEGSRLTVL.

This chain joins TRBV12-5 and TRBJ2-5; D is unclear. CDR1 LGHNT and CDR2 FRNRAP come from the germline V gene. The CDR3 has 13 residues. Trimming took off 1 base at V and 2 bases at J, with 5 bases between the two ends. The CDR3 here is CASGLGGQETQYF. The CDR3 nucleotides read TGTGCTAGTGGTTTGGGGGGACAAGAGACCCAGTACTTC.

The gene calls are TRBV6-4 and TRBJ2-2; D might be TRBD2 (5 bases). In germline, CDR1 is MRHNA, CDR2 SNTAGT. Deletions cut 4 bases from V and 3 bases from J, with 9 bases between. CDR3 size: 14 residues. In nucleotides, the CDR3 is TGTGCCAGCAGTGGAGGGCCGGACACCGGGGAGCTGTTTTTT. Protein sequence: CASSGGPDTGELFF.

The genes are TRBV7-9 and TRBJ2-1; D may correspond to TRBD1 or TRBD2 (6 bases each). CDR1 SEHNR and CDR2 FQNEAQ come from the germline V gene (reference sequence). Trimming removed 4 bases from V and 8 bases from J, with 18 bases in between. The CDR3 spans 15 residues. CDR3 amino acids: CASSSLGGPLDEQFF. The CDR3 coding sequence is TGTGCCAGCAGCTCCCTCGGGGGCCCGCTGGATGAGCAGTTCTTC. The variable domain in full, with the rest retrieved from reference TRBV7-9 and TRBJ2-1, is DTGVSQNPRHKITKRGQNVTFRCDPISEHNRLYWYRQTLGQGPEFLTYFQNEAQLEKSRLLSDRFSAERPKGSFSTLEIQRTEQGDSAMYLCASSSLGGPLDEQFFGPGTRLTVL.